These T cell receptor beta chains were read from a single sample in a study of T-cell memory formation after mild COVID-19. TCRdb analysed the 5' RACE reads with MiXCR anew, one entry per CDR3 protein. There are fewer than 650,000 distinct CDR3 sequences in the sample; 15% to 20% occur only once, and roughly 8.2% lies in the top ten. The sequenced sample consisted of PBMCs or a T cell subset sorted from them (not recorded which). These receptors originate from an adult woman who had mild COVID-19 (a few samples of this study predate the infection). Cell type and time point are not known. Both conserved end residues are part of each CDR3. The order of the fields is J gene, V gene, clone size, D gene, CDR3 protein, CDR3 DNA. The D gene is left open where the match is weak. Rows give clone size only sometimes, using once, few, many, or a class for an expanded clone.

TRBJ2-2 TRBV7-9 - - CASSQQGGTGELFF TGTGCCAGCAGCCAGCAGGGCGGCACCGGGGAGCTGTTTTTT
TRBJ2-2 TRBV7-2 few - CASSFIQVNTGELFF TGTGCCAGCAGCTTTATCCAGGTCAACACCGGGGAGCTGTTTTTT
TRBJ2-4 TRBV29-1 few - CSVEDPGHPTKNIQYF TGCAGCGTTGAAGATCCGGGCCATCCCACCAAAAACATTCAGTACTTC
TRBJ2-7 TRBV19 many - CASSILAQSYEQYF TGTGCCAGTAGTATCTTGGCCCAGAGCTACGAGCAGTACTTC
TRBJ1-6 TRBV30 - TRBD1 CACNFDRGYNSPLHF TGTGCCTGCAATTTTGACAGGGGATATAATTCACCCCTCCACTTT
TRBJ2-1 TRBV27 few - CASSLYSGRDEQFF TGTGCCAGCAGTTTATATAGTGGAAGGGATGAGCAGTTCTTC
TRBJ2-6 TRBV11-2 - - CASSLVRQGGSSGANVLTF TGTGCCAGCAGCTTAGTGAGGCAGGGGGGCTCCTCTGGGGCCAACGTCCTGACTTTC
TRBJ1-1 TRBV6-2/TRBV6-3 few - CASSSDGWNTEAFF TGTGCCAGCAGTTCGGACGGGTGGAACACTGAAGCTTTCTTT
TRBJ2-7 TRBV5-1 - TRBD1 CASSLVRDSEQYF TGCGCCAGCAGCTTGGTCCGGGACAGCGAGCAGTACTTC
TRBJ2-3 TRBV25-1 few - CASSEYRRLPDTQYF TGTGCCAGCAGTGAATACAGGCGTCTCCCAGATACGCAGTATTTT
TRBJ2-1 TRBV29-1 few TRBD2 CSVEGGLPYNEQFF TGCAGCGTTGAAGGGGGACTACCGTACAATGAGCAGTTCTTC
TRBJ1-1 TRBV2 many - CASRGPTEAFF TGTGCCAGCAGGGGGCCCACTGAAGCTTTCTTT
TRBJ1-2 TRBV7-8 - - CASSSTESYGYTF TGTGCCAGCAGCTCCACAGAATCCTATGGCTACACCTTC
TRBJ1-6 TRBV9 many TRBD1 CASSPRTGAYNSPLHF TGTGCCAGCAGCCCTCGGACAGGGGCGTATAATTCACCCCTCCACTTT
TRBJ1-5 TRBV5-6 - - CASSLIEDSNQPQHF TGTGCCAGCAGCTTGATAGAGGATAGCAATCAGCCCCAGCATTTT
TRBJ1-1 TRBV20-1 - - CSARYREIKAEAFF TGCAGTGCTAGATACAGGGAAATAAAGGCTGAAGCTTTCTTT
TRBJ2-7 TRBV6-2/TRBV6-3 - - CASSYVPGEQYF TGTGCCAGCAGTTACGTCCCGGGCGAGCAGTACTTC
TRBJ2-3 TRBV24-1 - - CATSDRTTDTQYF TGTGCCACCAGTGATAGAACCACAGATACGCAGTATTTT
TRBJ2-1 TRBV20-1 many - CSASGHQDYNEQFF TGCAGTGCTAGTGGCCACCAAGACTACAATGAGCAGTTCTTC
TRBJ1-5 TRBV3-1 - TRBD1 CASSQTGLNQPQHF TGTGCCAGCAGCCAGACAGGGCTCAATCAGCCCCAGCATTTT
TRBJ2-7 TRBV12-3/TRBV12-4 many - CASSFSHSYEQYF TGTGCCAGCAGTTTTTCCCACTCCTACGAGCAGTACTTC
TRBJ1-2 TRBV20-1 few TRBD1 CSARDIGGGYGYTF TGCAGTGCTAGAGATATAGGGGGCGGGTATGGCTACACCTTC
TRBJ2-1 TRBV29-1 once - CSVSGPPVGNEQFF TGCAGCGTTTCCGGGCCTCCGGTGGGTAATGAGCAGTTCTTC